Listed here are 30 T cell receptor beta chains from one sample, sequenced in a study of T cells in Graves' hyperthyroidism and ophthalmopathy. TCR beta CDR3 regions were amplified from RNA. Primed by the HTBI set, a first-round RT-PCR was run on the TCR CDR3. TCRdb reanalysed the multiplex PCR reads using MiXCR and keeps one entry per CDR3 protein. The table shows under 550,000 distinct CDR3 sequences, with roughly 15% occurring only once. The sequenced material came from blood. The source of these receptors is a young woman with Graves' hyperthyroidism.

This clonotype was detected a few times. This chain uses TRBV6-1 with TRBJ2-7; TRBD1 matches at 9 bases. Germline-derived CDR1 and CDR2 are MNHNS and SASEGT. This CDR3 has 13 residues. Unmatched junction bases numbered 4, after V lost 4 bases and J lost 6 bases. The CDR3 DNA sequence: TGTGCCAGCAGTGGGGACAGGGTCTCCGAGCAGTACTTC. The encoded protein is CASSGDRVSEQYF.

A word on this clonotype: A read error may explain this, as a much larger clone is one base away. V and J are TRBV5-4 and TRBJ2-3; maybe TRBD1 (6 bases). This CDR3 region has 14 residues. In germline, CDR1 is SGHNT, CDR2 YYREEE (reference sequence). In nucleotides, the CDR3 is TGTGCCAGCAGCTTGGACCGGACAGCGGATACGCGGTATTTT. It is translated as CASSLDRTADTRYF.

This clonotype was recorded many times. CDR3 sequence: CASSLAGGNNEQFF. The CDR3 DNA reads as TGTGCCAGCAGTTTGGCGGGAGGGAACAATGAGCAGTTCTTC. The V and J genes are TRBV12-3 or TRBV12-4 and TRBJ2-1; 9 positions agree with TRBD2. V lost 3 bases, J lost 5 bases, and 2 bases stayed unmatched. The CDR3 length is 14 residues.

This clonotype came up a few times. V usage is TRBV5-8 and J usage is TRBJ2-3, with D uncertain. The CDR3 loop spans 14 amino acids. The germline gives CDR1 SGHTS, CDR2 YDEGEE. V was cut by 4 bases and J by 2 bases, with 11 bases left in between. DNA of the CDR3: TGTGCCAGCAGCCCGGGCCTGATCACAGATACGCAGTATTTT. Translating it yields CASSPGLITDTQYF.

A word on this clonotype: A much larger clone lies one base from this, so it may be a read error. The chain employs TRBV27 and TRBJ2-7; D is unclear. Germline V gives CDR1 MNHEY, CDR2 SMNVEV (reference sequence). The germline V and J ends were trimmed by 3 bases and 7 bases, with 19 bases remaining between them. CDR3 length equals 15 residues. CDR3 loop: CASSLLGNHGNEQYF. In nucleotides, the CDR3 is TGTGCCAGCAGTTTGTTAGGGAACCACGGCAATGAGCAGTACTTC.

This clonotype showed up just a few times. This sequence joins TRBV28 and TRBJ2-2; possibly TRBD2 for D (6 bases). This CDR3 contains 16 residues. Trimming took 2 bases from V and 8 from J, leaving 18 bases between them. CDR1 is MDHEN and CDR2 is SYDVKM in the germline V gene. The CDR3 sequence: CASSLVAGTPGGELFF. Here the CDR3 DNA reads TGTGCCAGCAGTTTAGTGGCGGGAACACCGGGGGGGGAGCTGTTTTTT.

The chain is built from TRBV28 and TRBJ2-7; D is possibly TRBD1 (6 bases). There are 15 residues in the CDR3. V was trimmed by 5 bases and J by 4 bases, leaving 18 bases between them. From germline, CDR1 is MDHEN and CDR2 SYDVKM. The CDR3 here is CASSRSRGRRYEQYF. The CDR3 region has the DNA TGTGCCAGCAGTCGCTCCAGGGGTAGGCGGTACGAGCAGTACTTC.

Only a few counts were recorded for this clonotype. The chain couples TRBV4-1 to TRBJ2-7; D is unclear. Trimming pared 1 base from V and 0 bases from J, leaving 13 bases between. The CDR3 consists of 16 residues. Germline-derived CDR1 and CDR2 are MGHRA and YSYEKL. For the CDR3, the DNA is TGCGCCAGCAGCCAAGTTTCCAGCCACAGCTCCTACGAGCAGTACTTC. It translates to CASSQVSSHSSYEQYF.

The rearrangement joins TRBV6-1 to TRBJ2-4, with 8 positions matching TRBD2. Unmatched junction bases numbered 5, after V lost 5 bases and J lost 2 bases. Per germline, CDR1 MNHNS and CDR2 SASEGT. CDR3 length: 15 residues. The DNA for the CDR3 is TGTGCCAGCAGTCTCAGCGGGGGCCCCAAAAACATTCAGTACTTC. Translating it yields CASSLSGGPKNIQYF.

CDR3 sequence (DNA): TGTACCAGCACAAAAAAAGGTGTCACTGAAGCTTTCTTT. It codes for CTSTKKGVTEAFF. The chain couples TRBV7-2 to TRBJ1-1, with D hard to call. The V end was cut by 7 bases, the J end by 4 bases, with 13 bases between. Germline assignment: CDR1 SGHTA and CDR2 FQGNSA. CDR3 length: 13 residues. The full variable domain, completed using reference TRBV7-2 and TRBJ1-1, is GAGVSQSPSNKVTEKGKDVELRCDPISGHTALYWYRQSLGQGLEFLIYFQGNSAPDKSGLPSDRFSAERTGGSVSTLTIQRTQQEDSAVYLCTSTKKGVTEAFFGQGTRLTVV.

This chain joins TRBV10-2 and TRBJ2-1; no clear D. In germline, CDR1 is WSHSY, CDR2 SAAADI. The CDR3 runs 15 residues. V lost 0 bases and J lost 10, with 16 bases in between. The CDR3 loop reads CASSESRLGPWEQFF. The CDR3 nucleotides are TGCGCCAGCAGTGAGTCGAGGCTTGGTCCGTGGGAGCAGTTCTTC.

The rearrangement uses TRBV5-6 and TRBJ2-3, with 7 bases that match TRBD1. The J segment lost 0 bases and the V segment lost 2 bases, leaving 3 bases of the junction unmatched. The CDR3 has 15 amino acids. CDR1 and CDR2 from the germline V gene are SGHDT and YYEEEE. DNA for the CDR3: TGTGCCAGCAGCTTTGGACAGGAGAGCACAGATACGCAGTATTTT. It codes for CASSFGQESTDTQYF. The variable domain in full, with the rest retrieved from reference TRBV5-6 and TRBJ2-3, is DAGVTQSPTHLIKTRGQQVTLRCSPKSGHDTVSWYQQALGQGPQFIFQYYEEEERQRGNFPDRFSGHQFPNYSSELNVNALLLGDSALYLCASSFGQESTDTQYFGPGTRLTVL.

This clonotype was detected many times. The chain carries TRBV4-3 and TRBJ1-6; the D gene is possibly TRBD1 (6 bases). CDR3 length equals 16 residues. V lost 4 bases to trimming and J lost 11 bases, with 21 bases between them. The V gene's germline CDR1 is LGHNA and CDR2 YSLEER. DNA for the CDR3: TGCGCCAGCAGCCCTTCTACTCTACAGGGACGTCCACCCCTCCACTTT. Encoded protein: CASSPSTLQGRPPLHF.

This clonotype was observed at least ten times. The rearrangement joins TRBV4-3 to TRBJ2-2; no definite D call. The CDR3 runs 14 residues. Germline CDR1 LGHNA, CDR2 YSLEER. With 3 bases removed from V and 3 bases from J, the gap between germline ends came to 8 bases. CDR3 sequence reads: CASSQNFDTGELFF. The CDR3 bases are TGCGCCAGCAGCCAGAACTTTGACACCGGGGAGCTGTTTTTT.

In its sample, this clonotype was seen many times. The chain links TRBV6-1 to TRBJ2-1, with 9 bases lining up with TRBD2. CDR3 length equals 15 residues. Germline assignment: CDR1 MNHNS and CDR2 SASEGT. V was pared by 4 bases and J by 4 bases, with 5 bases of the junction left unmatched. CDR3 in DNA: TGTGCCAGCAGTGGGGGTAGCGGGAGTTACAATGAGCAGTTCTTC. Its protein is CASSGGSGSYNEQFF.

The sample holds a few counts of this clonotype. Germline is not matched at one junction end, which may reflect a read error. The rearrangement joins TRBV9 to TRBJ2-3; either TRBD1 or TRBD2 may supply D (5 bases each). The CDR3 is 15 residues long. The germline CDR1 and CDR2 sequences are SGDLS and YYNGEE. The CDR3 here is CASSVAGTYTGTQYF. The CDR3 DNA follows: TGTGCCAGCAGCGTAGCTGGGACCTACACAGGTACGCAGTATTTT. Using reference TRBV9 and TRBJ2-3 for the parts outside the CDR3, the full variable domain is DSGVTQTPKHLITATGQRVTLRCSPRSGDLSVYWYQQSLDQGLQFLIQYYNGEERAKGNILERFSAQQFPDLHSELNLSSLELGDSALYFCASSVAGTYTGTQYFGPGTRLTVL.

At least ten counts were recorded for this clonotype. The gene calls are TRBV6-2 or TRBV6-3 and TRBJ2-3; D gene uncertain. V lost 6 bases to trimming and J lost 2 bases, with 3 bases between them. The germline V gene has CDR1 MNHEY and CDR2 SVGEGT. The CDR3 sequence is 11 residues long. Here the CDR3 reads CASRTTDTQYF. The DNA of the CDR3 is TGTGCCAGCAGGACCACAGATACGCAGTATTTT.

This clonotype was recorded many times. This chain joins TRBV6-5 and TRBJ2-1; weak D call: TRBD1 (6 bases). Looked up from germline, CDR1 is MNHEY and CDR2 is SVGAGI. Trimming pared 0 bases from V and 7 bases from J, leaving 10 bases between. The CDR3 has 14 amino acids. Here the CDR3 reads CASSYSDSRNEQFF. The CDR3 nucleotides are TGTGCCAGCAGTTACTCGGACAGTCGTAATGAGCAGTTCTTC.

In regard to this clonotype: This may be a read error: a much more frequent sequence differs by one nucleotide. The chain uses TRBV20-1 and TRBJ2-7; 9 bases match TRBD1. The germline V gene has CDR1 DFQATT and CDR2 SNEGSKA (reference sequence). V was pared by 6 bases and J by 9 bases, with 15 bases of the junction left unmatched. The CDR3 length is 14 residues. The CDR3 here is CSAPDRGDRGVQYF. DNA for the CDR3: TGCAGTGCGCCCGACAGGGGGGATCGAGGGGTGCAGTACTTC.

Only a few counts were recorded for this clonotype. This chain links TRBV6-2 or TRBV6-3 with TRBJ1-5; D is ambiguous. V was cut by 2 bases and J by 2 bases, with 13 bases left in between. This CDR3 has 16 residues. Germline V gives CDR1 MNHEY, CDR2 SVGEGT. The CDR3 region is CASSYGTAMGNQPQHF. The CDR3, as DNA: TGTGCCAGCAGTTACGGCACCGCGATGGGCAATCAGCCCCAGCATTTT.

There are a few counts of this clonotype. This chain joins TRBV7-2 and TRBJ2-5; 9 nucleotides match TRBD1. CDR1 SGHTA and CDR2 FQGNSA come from the germline V gene. V lost 5 bases, J lost 4 bases, and 8 bases stayed unmatched. The CDR3 is made up of 15 amino acids. In DNA form, the CDR3 reads TGTGCCAGCAGCCGAGTATTACAGGGGGCAGAGACCCAGTACTTC. Translated, it gives CASSRVLQGAETQYF.

The gene calls are TRBV15 and TRBJ1-6, with a weak D call TRBD1 (5 bases). CDR3 length: 15 residues. V lost 0 bases, J lost 7 bases, and 10 bases lay in between. The germline gives CDR1 LNHNV, CDR2 YYDKDF (reference sequence). The CDR3 region has the DNA TGTGCCACCAGCAGAGACAGGGATATCAATTCACCCCTCCACTTT. Amino acids: CATSRDRDINSPLHF.

This clonotype has ten or more counts. CDR3 bases: TGTGCCAGCAGTTTATCGGTGGGACTAGCGGGAGGGTGGCAAGAGACCCAGTACTTC. It encodes CASSLSVGLAGGWQETQYF. The J gene is TRBJ2-5, the V gene TRBV27; TRBD2 matches at 16 bases. Germline assignment: CDR1 MNHEY and CDR2 SMNVEV (reference sequence). The V segment lost 0 bases and the J segment 2 bases; nucleotides outside the gene matches: 6. The CDR3 spans 19 residues.

This clonotype was picked up many times. The J gene is TRBJ1-5, the V gene TRBV15; D is perhaps TRBD1 (6 bases). Trimming took off 4 bases at V and 3 bases at J, with 16 bases between the two ends. The CDR3 runs 16 residues. Germline values: CDR1 LNHNV, CDR2 YYDKDF (reference sequence). Written as DNA, the CDR3 is TGTGCCACCAGCATTCGCCGGGACACCTTCAATCAGCCCCAGCATTTT. Its translation: CATSIRRDTFNQPQHF.

This clonotype was counted ten times or more. The rearrangement uses TRBV24-1 and TRBJ2-1; perhaps TRBD1 as D (6 bases). The V end was cut by 5 bases, the J end by 0 bases, with 10 bases between. Germline-derived CDR1 and CDR2 are KGHDR and SFDVKD. The CDR3 runs to 15 residues. The CDR3 nucleotides read TGTGCCACCAGTGCCGGGACAAGCTCCTACAATGAGCAGTTCTTC. Translated, it gives CATSAGTSSYNEQFF.

The chain combines TRBV6-2 or TRBV6-3 with TRBJ1-1; D is perhaps TRBD1 (5 bases). Germline V gene data show CDR1 as MNHEY and CDR2 as SVGEGT. Trimming pared 5 bases from V and 0 bases from J, leaving 13 bases between. The CDR3 extends over 15 amino acids. CDR3 nucleotide sequence: TGTGCCAGCAGTGTGTCGGGGGACCTGAACACTGAAGCTTTCTTT. Translation: CASSVSGDLNTEAFF.

This clonotype was found many times. The chain links TRBV3-1 to TRBJ2-1; the D is unclear. Germline V gene lookup returns CDR1 LGHDT and CDR2 YNNKEL (reference sequence). The V end was cut by 0 bases, the J end by 5 bases, with 14 bases between. This CDR3 region has 16 residues. CDR3 DNA: TGTGCCAGCAGCCAAGATCCGCCGAGCTCTCACAATGAGCAGTTCTTC. This encodes CASSQDPPSSHNEQFF.

A note on this clonotype: The CDR3 carries no conserved terminal phenylalanine or tryptophan, so it likely arises from a read error. The chain has TRBV5-4 and TRBJ2-1; 10 positions match TRBD1. V lost 3 bases, J lost 1 base, and 1 base stayed unmatched. Germline CDR1 SGHNT, CDR2 YYREEE (reference sequence). The length of the CDR3 is 15 residues. The CDR3 DNA is TGTGCCAGCAGCTCGGACAGGGGGTCCTACAATGAGCAGTTCTCC. It translates to CASSSDRGSYNEQFS.

Many counts were recorded for this clonotype. The gene calls are TRBV12-3 or TRBV12-4 and TRBJ2-5; possible D gene TRBD2, 6 bases. The CDR3 spans 14 residues. The V and J ends lost 8 bases and 2 bases respectively, with 15 bases between them. The CDR3 DNA is TGTGCCAGCCGCCTGCGGGCGGGGCAAGAGACCCAGTACTTC. Translating it yields CASRLRAGQETQYF.

This clonotype was found many times. The J gene is TRBJ2-7, the V gene TRBV28, with 7 bases aligning to TRBD1. Germline V gene lookup returns CDR1 MDHEN and CDR2 SYDVKM. The CDR3 runs to 12 residues. J gave up 5 bases and V 10 bases, and 8 bases lay outside the gene matches. The CDR3 DNA reads TGTGCCATTAAGACAGGGCTCGACGAGCAGTACTTC. It translates to CAIKTGLDEQYF.